By frequency, the clone carrying this TCR beta chain is medium-sized. Its target is unknown. The CDR3 loop spans 13 amino acids. Germline CDR1 reads SGHTA; CDR2 reads FQGNSA. This sample was included in a study of CXCR3-negative and CXCR3-positive naive CD8 T cells. Study details: TRB reads totalled about 150 million, about 1.5 +/- 0.3 million per library. General observations from the study: Naive cells used TRBV-TRBJ genes in much the same way whether CXCR3-negative or CXCR3-positive; memory cells did not. Similarly elevated diversity marked both naive subsets, with memory CD8+ cells showing far lower diversity.

5' RACE with UMI labels generated the TRB cDNA libraries. With the 5' RACE reads reprocessed, TCRdb shows one record per CDR3 protein and no DNA. The clone table shows under 3,500 distinct CDR3 sequences, with the ten largest holding over 2%. CD45RO-CCR7+CD27+CD95- cells counted as naive CD8+ T cells. Input material: naive CXCR3- CD8+ T cells from blood. Subset here: CD45RO-CCR7+CD27+CD95- naive CD8+ T cells lacking CXCR3 (TNR3-). This chain uses TRBV7-2 with TRBJ2-1. This sequence was found in a human donor in good health. Some clones in this sample may be carry-over from other donors' samples. The CDR3 here is CASSLADYNEQFF.